This T cell receptor beta chain is drawn from a study of blood T cell repertoires in COVID-19. Study context: Sites in the United States, Italy and Spain provided acute and convalescent COVID-19 samples. PBMCs, B-cell-depleted T cells, or T cells provided the cDNA or gDNA that made up the material.

The germline V gene has CDR1 SGDLS and CDR2 YYNGEE. The CDR3 runs to 15 residues. V gave up 4 bases and J gave up 10 bases; unmatched junction bases: 12. Per the study methods: Counts of nucleated cells, estimated from reference gene primer amplification, were obtained. The protocol was immunoSEQ multiplex PCR, while the TCRdb copy is restricted to in-frame clones and leaves out a portion. That table supplies the V and J calls and clone size; D and trimming were determined from the DNA. The sample shows about 280,000 clones, roughly 90% of them seen only once. Sequencing was performed on peripheral blood. V gene TRBV9 combines with J gene TRBJ2-3; 10 positions match TRBD2. The clonotype originates from a middle-aged man with acute or convalescent COVID-19. The DNA for the CDR3 is TGTGCCAGCAGCCCCGGGGAAGCGGGGGGGCGGTCGCAGTATTTT. Encoded protein: CASSPGEAGGRSQYF.